The 9 T cell receptor beta chains below all came from one sample that was sequenced in a study of blood T cell repertoires in COVID-19. The data were produced by immunoSEQ multiplex PCR, yet TCRdb's version contains in-frame clones alone and is incomplete. The sample includes 200,000 to 250,000 clones, about nine tenths seen only once; the top ten take around 5.7%. The sample consisted of peripheral blood. These receptors came from a man older than 75 with acute or convalescent COVID-19.

As DNA, the CDR3 is TGCGCCAGCAGCCAAGAACAGGGCACTGAAGCTTTCTTT. It translates to CASSQEQGTEAFF. This chain connects TRBV4-1 to TRBJ1-1; possible D gene TRBD1, 6 bases. CDR3 length: 13 amino acids. From germline, CDR1 is MGHRA and CDR2 YSYEKL. Trimming took 0 bases from V and 4 from J, leaving 6 bases between them.

The chain recombines TRBV19 with TRBJ2-3, with 9 bases aligning to TRBD2. V was clipped by 3 bases and J by 3 bases; unmatched bases: 4. The CDR3 has 15 amino acids. The germline V gene encodes CDR1 LNHDA and CDR2 SQIVND (reference sequence). The CDR3 here is CASSMIAGGTDTQYF. DNA for the CDR3: TGTGCCAGTAGTATGATTGCGGGAGGGACAGATACGCAGTATTTT.

V gene TRBV7-6 combines with J gene TRBJ2-1; the match to TRBD2 covers 8 bases. This CDR3 comprises 22 residues. Germline lookup yields CDR1 SGHVS and CDR2 FNYEAQ. Germline trimming cut 2 bases from V and 0 bases from J; bases unmatched to any gene: 21. CDR3 region: CASSLIAPTGGPGPSSYNEQFF. DNA of the CDR3: TGTGCCAGCAGCTTAATCGCCCCAACGGGAGGGCCAGGACCGAGCTCCTACAATGAGCAGTTCTTC.

The genes are TRBV3-1 (or the pseudogene TRBV3-2) and TRBJ2-3; unclear D gene. Per germline, CDR1 LGHDT and CDR2 YNNKEL (reference sequence). V gave up 4 bases and J gave up 2 bases, with 7 bases separating them. The CDR3 is 13 amino acids. The CDR3 DNA sequence: TGTGCCAGCAGCCCCCTCTCCACAGATACGCAGTATTTT. Encoded protein: CASSPLSTDTQYF.

The rearrangement links TRBV2 to TRBJ1-5; D not resolved. The CDR3 is made up of 15 amino acids. Germline CDR1 reads SNHLY; CDR2 reads FYNNEI. The V and J ends lost 2 bases and 0 bases respectively, with 8 bases between them. The CDR3 reads CASSEFGYSNQPQHF. The DNA for the CDR3 is TGTGCCAGCAGTGAATTCGGTTATAGCAATCAGCCCCAGCATTTT.

The chain links TRBV28 to TRBJ2-2, with D possibly matching TRBD2 (6 bases). The CDR3 extends over 12 amino acids. CDR1 is MDHEN and CDR2 is SYDVKM in the germline V gene. V was pared by 8 bases and J by 4 bases, with 8 bases between. The CDR3 DNA sequence: TGTGCCAGCGGGCGGGGCACCGGGGAGCTGTTTTTT. Residues: CASGRGTGELFF.

The chain joins TRBV18 to TRBJ2-5; 8 bases agree with TRBD1. There are 14 residues in the CDR3. Unmatched junction bases numbered 4, after V lost 4 bases and J lost 3 bases. Germline lookup yields CDR1 KGHSH and CDR2 LQKENI. CDR3 bases: TGTGCCAGCTCACAGACAGGGGAGAAAGAGACCCAGTACTTC. Amino acid sequence: CASSQTGEKETQYF.

The chain uses TRBV3-1 (or the pseudogene TRBV3-2) and TRBJ2-5; D possibly corresponds to TRBD1 (5 bases). The CDR3 runs to 13 residues. The ends were cut back, 2 bases at V and 6 bases at J, with 10 bases in the middle. Germline V lookup: CDR1 LGHDT, CDR2 YNNKEL (reference sequence). This chain's CDR3 is CASSQTGPQTQYF. The CDR3 DNA sequence: TGTGCCAGCAGCCAAACAGGACCCCAGACCCAGTACTTC.

V is TRBV10-1 and J is TRBJ2-1; a possible D gene is TRBD2 (6 bases). The CDR3 sequence is 16 residues long. Germline CDR1 WNHNN, CDR2 SYGVQD (reference sequence). With 2 bases removed from V and 3 bases from J, the gap between germline ends came to 14 bases. In DNA form, the CDR3 reads TGCGCCAGCAGTGAGCGAACGGGAGCGATCTACAATGAGCAGTTCTTC. Residues: CASSERTGAIYNEQFF.